A selection of T cell receptor beta chains follows, all from one sample in a study of blood T cell repertoires in COVID-19. Method: immunoSEQ multiplex PCR; TCRdb's copy keeps in-frame clones and lacks some. Of hundreds of thousands of clones listed, 86% are singletons. Material for sequencing was peripheral blood. These receptors all stem from a woman aged 60 to 75 with COVID-19, enrolled during active disease. Each CDR3 is given with its conserved first and last residue. The D gene is left open where the match is weak. Clone size is stated in some rows and not others, as once, few, many or a class when expanded.

J	size	D	V	CDR3	DNA
TRBJ1-2	-	TRBD1	TRBV4-1	CASSRSPGTGSGYTF	TGCGCCAGCAGCCGTAGTCCCGGGACAGGGAGCGGCTACACCTTC
TRBJ2-3	-	-	TRBV6-2/TRBV6-3	CASSYGLASTDTQYF	TGTGCCAGCAGTTACGGTCTAGCTTCCACAGATACGCAGTATTTT
TRBJ2-1	-	-	TRBV18	CASSRSRGEDNEQFF	TGTGCCAGCTCACGATCCAGGGGGGAGGACAATGAGCAGTTCTTC
TRBJ2-5	-	TRBD2	TRBV5-6	CASSHLLAGAQETQYF	TGTGCCAGCAGCCATCTGCTAGCGGGGGCTCAAGAGACCCAGTACTTC
TRBJ2-7	-	TRBD1	TRBV5-5	CASSPSPGTVHEQYF	TGTGCCAGCAGCCCCTCCCCGGGGACAGTGCACGAGCAGTACTTC
TRBJ1-5	-	-	TRBV28	CASSLRGQPQHF	TGTGCCAGCAGTTTGCGGGGGCAGCCCCAGCATTTT
TRBJ1-2	few	-	TRBV28	CASSLRSAGGGYTF	TGTGCCAGCAGTTTAAGGTCTGCCGGCGGTGGCTACACCTTC
TRBJ1-2	few	TRBD1	TRBV12-3/TRBV12-4	CASSLMTGDGYTF	TGTGCCAGCAGTTTGATGACAGGGGATGGCTACACCTTC
TRBJ1-4	-	-	TRBV7-9	CASSLAGGANEKLFF	TGTGCCAGCAGCTTAGCAGGGGGGGCTAATGAAAAACTGTTTTTT
TRBJ1-4	few	-	TRBV6-5	CASTWTVEKLFF	TGTGCCAGCACCTGGACTGTTGAAAAACTGTTTTTT
TRBJ2-7	few	-	TRBV7-9	CASSLAVRGYEQYF	TGTGCCAGCAGCTTAGCGGTTAGGGGATACGAGCAGTACTTC
TRBJ2-7	-	TRBD1	TRBV27	CASSFTPFGDRDSSYEQYF	TGTGCCAGCAGTTTCACCCCCTTTGGGGACAGGGATAGCTCCTACGAGCAGTACTTC
TRBJ1-1	-	-	TRBV6-5	CASRRDGNTEAFF	TGTGCCAGCAGGCGGGACGGGAACACTGAAGCTTTCTTT
TRBJ2-3	-	TRBD2	TRBV19	CASSTSGGTVHTQYF	TGTGCCAGTAGCACGAGCGGGGGGACTGTCCATACGCAGTATTTT
TRBJ2-7	-	-	TRBV12-3/TRBV12-4	CASSLVENYEQYF	TGTGCCAGCAGTTTAGTGGAGAACTACGAGCAGTACTTC
TRBJ1-2	-	TRBD1	TRBV29-1	CSVPDRDYGYTF	TGCAGCGTTCCGGACAGGGATTATGGCTACACCTTC
TRBJ1-1	-	TRBD1	TRBV12-5	CASGLSTRTGVVNTEAFF	TGTGCTAGTGGTTTGTCAACGAGGACAGGAGTGGTGAACACTGAAGCTTTCTTT
TRBJ1-2	-	TRBD1	TRBV7-2	CASSRRDRVYGYTF	TGTGCCAGCAGCCGCCGGGACAGAGTCTATGGCTACACCTTC
TRBJ1-1	-	-	TRBV7-3	CASSKAAGNTEAFF	TGTGCCAGCAGCAAAGCGGCAGGCAACACTGAAGCTTTCTTT
TRBJ2-5	-	-	TRBV13	CASTDRGKETQYF	TGTGCCAGCACCGATCGAGGGAAAGAGACCCAGTACTTC
TRBJ1-3	-	-	TRBV25-1	CASSSLIQDVSGNTIYF	TGTGCCAGCAGTTCGTTGATACAGGACGTCTCTGGAAACACCATATATTTT
TRBJ2-3	once	TRBD1	TRBV5-8	CASSYSRTGGTDTQYF	TGTGCCAGCAGTTATTCTAGGACAGGGGGCACAGATACGCAGTATTTT
TRBJ1-3	-	-	TRBV7-8	CASSPPPPPGVYSGNTIYF	TGTGCCAGCAGCCCTCCACCCCCTCCGGGAGTATACTCTGGAAACACCATATATTTT
TRBJ1-5	-	TRBD1	TRBV2	CASNLEGAPNQPQHF	TGTGCCAGCAACCTTGAGGGGGCACCCAATCAGCCCCAGCATTTT
TRBJ1-1	once	-	TRBV20-1	CSASRSLAGTEAFF	TGCAGTGCTAGTCGATCCCTGGCAGGGACTGAAGCTTTCTTT
TRBJ2-2	-	-	TRBV5-4	CASSLRQATGELFF	TGTGCCAGCAGCTTGAGACAGGCCACCGGGGAGCTGTTTTTT
TRBJ2-2	once	-	TRBV5-4	CASSLPGGDTGELFF	TGTGCCAGCAGCTTGCCGGGGGGCGACACCGGGGAGCTGTTTTTT
TRBJ2-1	-	TRBD1	TRBV4-1	CASSHPQGDEQFF	TGCGCCAGCAGCCACCCACAGGGGGATGAGCAGTTCTTC
TRBJ1-6	few	TRBD1	TRBV6-5	CASSYNRGQGGSPLHF	TGTGCCAGCAGTTATAACCGGGGACAGGGAGGTTCACCCCTCCACTTT
TRBJ2-1	once	-	TRBV11-1	CASSFLDRGYNEQFF	TGTGCCAGCAGCTTTCTGGACAGAGGTTACAATGAGCAGTTCTTC
TRBJ1-5	-	TRBD1	TRBV5-1	CASSSGQPYSNQPQHF	TGCGCCAGCAGCTCGGGACAGCCCTATAGCAATCAGCCCCAGCATTTT
TRBJ2-1	-	TRBD1	TRBV9	CASSVGGTGAYNEQFF	TGTGCCAGCAGCGTAGGGGGGACAGGGGCCTACAATGAGCAGTTCTTC
TRBJ2-3	-	-	TRBV9	CASSVEGTQYF	TGTGCCAGCAGCGTAGAGGGGACGCAGTATTTT
TRBJ2-1	-	TRBD2	TRBV9	CASSVAASGGYNEQFF	TGTGCCAGCAGCGTAGCCGCTAGCGGGGGCTACAATGAGCAGTTCTTC
TRBJ2-1	-	-	TRBV11-2	CASSLDQGSYNEQFF	TGTGCCAGCAGCTTAGACCAGGGCTCCTACAATGAGCAGTTCTTC
TRBJ1-5	-	TRBD1	TRBV27	CASSPGQGYYSNQPQHF	TGTGCCAGCAGTCCCGGACAGGGATACTATAGCAATCAGCCCCAGCATTTT
TRBJ1-2	-	-	TRBV27	CASTSGLDGYTF	TGTGCCAGCACATCAGGGTTGGATGGCTACACCTTC
TRBJ2-2	few	TRBD2	TRBV30	CAWSRGGGTGELFF	TGTGCCTGGAGTCGGGGGGGAGGCACCGGGGAGCTGTTTTTT
TRBJ1-1	-	-	TRBV3-1/TRBV3-2	CASSPHSREAFF	TGTGCCAGCAGCCCCCATTCCAGGGAAGCTTTCTTT
TRBJ1-6	once	-	TRBV3-1/TRBV3-2	CASSEGQGRHSPLHF	TGTGCCAGCAGCGAAGGGCAGGGAAGGCACTCACCCCTCCACTTT
TRBJ2-5	-	-	TRBV18	CASSRGTPIAQETQYF	TGTGCCAGCTCACGCGGGACGCCTATAGCCCAAGAGACCCAGTACTTC
TRBJ2-1	once	TRBD1	TRBV2	CASSEQVQGEFF	TGTGCCAGCAGTGAACAGGTACAGGGGGAGTTCTTC
TRBJ2-1	-	-	TRBV6-5	CASSLRLAGKNEQFF	TGTGCCAGCAGTCTCAGGTTGGCCGGGAAAAATGAGCAGTTCTTC
TRBJ1-1	-	-	TRBV6-6	CASSYPRGGFSEAFF	TGTGCCAGCAGTTACCCGAGGGGGGGCTTCTCTGAAGCTTTCTTT
TRBJ1-5	-	-	TRBV2	CASSTAGGGQPQHF	TGTGCCAGCTCCACGGCGGGGGGCGGACAGCCCCAGCATTTT
TRBJ1-2	-	TRBD1	TRBV30	CAWRGTGPYGYTF	TGTGCCTGGAGGGGGACAGGGCCCTATGGCTACACCTTC
TRBJ2-1	-	TRBD2	TRBV11-3	CASSLDWASGGNEQFF	TGTGCCAGCAGCTTAGATTGGGCTAGCGGGGGGAATGAGCAGTTCTTC
TRBJ2-1	once	TRBD2	TRBV2	CASSAGTSGGAWEQFF	TGTGCCAGCAGTGCAGGGACTAGCGGGGGGGCATGGGAGCAGTTCTTC
TRBJ2-7	-	TRBD2	TRBV5-4	CASSQGLAGGTYEQYF	TGTGCCAGCAGCCAGGGACTAGCGGGGGGCACCTACGAGCAGTACTTC
TRBJ2-7	-	TRBD2	TRBV6-5	CASTTLAGASYEQYF	TGTGCCAGCACCACACTAGCGGGGGCCTCCTACGAGCAGTACTTC
TRBJ2-1	-	TRBD1	TRBV5-4	CASSIDLTGTVDSYNEQFF	TGTGCCAGCAGCATAGACTTGACCGGGACAGTGGACTCCTACAATGAGCAGTTCTTC
TRBJ2-7	once	TRBD1	TRBV20-1	CSASGQGDEQYF	TGCAGTGCTAGTGGACAGGGGGACGAGCAGTACTTC
TRBJ2-2	-	-	TRBV6-6	CASSYGQTNTGELFF	TGTGCCAGCAGTTACGGACAGACGAACACCGGGGAGCTGTTTTTT